Following are 2 T cell receptor beta chains from one sample sequenced in a study of blood T cell repertoires in COVID-19. Generated by immunoSEQ multiplex PCR, the TCRdb table keeps only in-frame clones and is missing some. Of 230,000 or so clones listed, approximately 84% are singletons. Source material: peripheral blood. The receptors stem from a man aged 50-60 years with active or convalescent COVID-19.

The sample holds one count of this clone. The V gene is TRBV18, the J gene TRBJ1-2, with 10 bases matching TRBD1. In germline, CDR1 is KGHSH, CDR2 LQKENI. The ends lost 3 bases at V and 6 bases at J; junction bases unmatched: 4. The CDR3 has 14 residues. The CDR3: CASSPTGTGDGYTF. The DNA for the CDR3 is TGTGCCAGCTCACCTACCGGGACAGGGGATGGCTACACCTTC.

CDR3 loop: CASSEGTSGGTIITFSYNEQFF. DNA for the CDR3: TGTGCCAGCAGTGAAGGGACTAGCGGGGGGACTATCATAACCTTCTCCTACAATGAGCAGTTCTTC. The J gene is TRBJ2-1, the V gene TRBV6-1; 14 bases are shared with TRBD2. Germline CDR1 reads MNHNS; CDR2 reads SASEGT. J lost 0 bases, V lost 1 base, and 14 bases had no gene match. CDR3 length equals 22 residues.